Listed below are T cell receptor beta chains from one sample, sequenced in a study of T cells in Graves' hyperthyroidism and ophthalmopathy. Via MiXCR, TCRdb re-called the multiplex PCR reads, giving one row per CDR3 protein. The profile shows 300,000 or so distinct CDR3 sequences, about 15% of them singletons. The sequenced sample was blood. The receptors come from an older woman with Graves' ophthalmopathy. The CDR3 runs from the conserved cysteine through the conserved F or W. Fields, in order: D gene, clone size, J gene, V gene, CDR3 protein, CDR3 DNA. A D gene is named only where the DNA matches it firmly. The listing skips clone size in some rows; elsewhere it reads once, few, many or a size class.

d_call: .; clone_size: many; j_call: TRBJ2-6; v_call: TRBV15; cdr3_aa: CATSRGTRGLVNVLTF; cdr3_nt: TGTGCCACCAGCAGAGGTACCAGGGGACTCGTCAACGTCCTGACTTTC
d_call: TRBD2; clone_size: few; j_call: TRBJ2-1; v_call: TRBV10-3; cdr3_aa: CAISEARGGSNEQFF; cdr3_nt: TGTGCCATCAGTGAGGCGAGGGGCGGGAGTAATGAGCAGTTCTTC
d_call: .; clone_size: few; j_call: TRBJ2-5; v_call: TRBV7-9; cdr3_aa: CASSPIPGFGSQETQYF; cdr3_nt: TGTGCCAGCAGCCCTATCCCAGGTTTTGGGTCCCAAGAGACCCAGTACTTC
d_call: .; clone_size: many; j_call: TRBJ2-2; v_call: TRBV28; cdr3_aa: CASSFAGIGVDTGELFF; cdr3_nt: TGTGCCAGCAGTTTTGCGGGAATTGGGGTCGACACCGGGGAGCTGTTTTTT
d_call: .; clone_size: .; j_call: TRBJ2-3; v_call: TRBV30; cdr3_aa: CARANIANTDTQYF; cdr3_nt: TGTGCCCGGGCAAATATAGCGAACACAGATACGCAGTATTTT
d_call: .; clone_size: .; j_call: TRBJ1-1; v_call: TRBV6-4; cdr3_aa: CAIRTSREANTEAFF; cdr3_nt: TGTGCCATCAGGACGTCACGGGAGGCGAACACTGAAGCTTTCTTT
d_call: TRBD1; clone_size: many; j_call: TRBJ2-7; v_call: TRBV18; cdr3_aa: CASSPGTGDYEQYF; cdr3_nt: TGTGCCAGCTCACCGGGGACAGGAGACTACGAGCAGTACTTC
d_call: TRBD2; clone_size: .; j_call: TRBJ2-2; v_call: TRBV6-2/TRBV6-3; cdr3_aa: CASSRSLAPFTGELFF; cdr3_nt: TGTGCCAGCAGCCGATCACTAGCGCCCTTCACCGGGGAGCTGTTTTTT
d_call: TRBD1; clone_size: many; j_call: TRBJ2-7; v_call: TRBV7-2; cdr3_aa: CASSYTGGAEQYF; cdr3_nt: TGTGCCAGCAGCTACACAGGGGGCGCCGAGCAGTACTTC
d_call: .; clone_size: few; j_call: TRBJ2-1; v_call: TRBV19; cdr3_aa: CASTRQQSSRYNEQFF; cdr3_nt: TGTGCCAGTACCCGACAGCAGAGCTCACGCTACAATGAGCAGTTCTTC
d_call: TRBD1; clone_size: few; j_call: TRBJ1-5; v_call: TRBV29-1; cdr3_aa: CSVATGGGQPQHF; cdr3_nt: TGCAGCGTTGCGACAGGGGGCGGTCAGCCCCAGCATTTT
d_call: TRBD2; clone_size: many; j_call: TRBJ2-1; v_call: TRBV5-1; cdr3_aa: CASSLAPWVLAEGNEQFF; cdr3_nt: TGCGCCAGCAGCTTGGCTCCCTGGGTACTAGCGGAGGGCAATGAGCAGTTCTTC
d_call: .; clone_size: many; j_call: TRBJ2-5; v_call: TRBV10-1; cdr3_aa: CASSEGPQETQYF; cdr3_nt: TGCGCCAGCAGTGAGGGGCCACAAGAGACCCAGTACTTC
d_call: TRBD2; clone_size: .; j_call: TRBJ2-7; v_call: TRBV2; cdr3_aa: CASSEALAGGDEQYF; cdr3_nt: TGTGCCAGCAGTGAAGCGCTAGCGGGGGGAGACGAGCAGTACTTC